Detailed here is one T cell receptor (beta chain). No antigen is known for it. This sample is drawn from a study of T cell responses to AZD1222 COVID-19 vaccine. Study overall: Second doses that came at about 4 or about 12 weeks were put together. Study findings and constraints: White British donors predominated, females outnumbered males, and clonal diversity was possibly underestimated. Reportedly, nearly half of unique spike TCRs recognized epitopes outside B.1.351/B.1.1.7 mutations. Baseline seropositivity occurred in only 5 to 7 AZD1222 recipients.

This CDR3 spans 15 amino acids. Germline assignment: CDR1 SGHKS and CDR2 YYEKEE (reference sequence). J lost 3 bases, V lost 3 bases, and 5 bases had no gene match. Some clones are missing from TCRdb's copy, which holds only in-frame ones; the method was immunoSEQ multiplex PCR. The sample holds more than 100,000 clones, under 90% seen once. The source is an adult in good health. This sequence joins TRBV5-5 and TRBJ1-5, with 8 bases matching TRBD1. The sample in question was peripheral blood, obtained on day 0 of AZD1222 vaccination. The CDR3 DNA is TGTGCCAGCAGCTCATCGGGACAGGCCAATCAGCCCCAGCATTTT. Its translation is CASSSSGQANQPQHF.